Below, 27 T cell receptor beta chains from the same sample are listed, as sequenced in a study of cytomegalovirus exposure and HLA in healthy donors. Primers included in the PCR were 60 Vbeta and 13 Jbeta primers. Using immunoSEQ multiplex PCR, the repertoire was profiled, and TCRdb retains in-frame clones only, with some absent. The sample has about 120,000 clones, 81% seen once; the top ten hold about 1.7%. Sequencing was performed on PBMCs. These receptor sequences come from a man younger than 35 in good health and CMV-seronegative.

This chain links TRBV5-4 with TRBJ1-2; D may be TRBD1 (5 bases). CDR3 length: 13 amino acids. V lost 10 bases and J lost 4, with 17 bases in between. Germline-derived CDR1 and CDR2 are SGHNT and YYREEE (reference sequence). This CDR3 is CAFRGAAAYGYTF. CDR3 nucleotide sequence: TGTGCCTTCCGTGGGGCGGCGGCCTATGGCTACACCTTC.

The chain uses TRBV2 and TRBJ1-1, with 10 nucleotides matching TRBD1. The CDR3 contains 14 residues. The trim removed 5 bases at V and 1 base at J, leaving 1 base unmatched. Germline lookup yields CDR1 SNHLY and CDR2 FYNNEI. CDR3 DNA: TGTGCCAGCAGTTGGGACAGGGGGAACACTGAAGCTTTCTTT. Translation: CASSWDRGNTEAFF.

The chain couples TRBV19 to TRBJ2-5; 9 bases are a match to TRBD1. CDR3 length: 17 residues. After removal of 5 bases from V and 5 bases from J, the junction contained 15 bases not matched to a gene. Germline lookup yields CDR1 LNHDA and CDR2 SQIVND (reference sequence). In DNA form, the CDR3 reads TGTGCCAGTAGTCCGTCACAGGGGGCGGGCCCCCTGGAGACCCAGTACTTC. This encodes CASSPSQGAGPLETQYF.

The V and J genes are TRBV4-3 and TRBJ2-3, with no clear D. The CDR3 consists of 15 residues. V lost 0 bases, J lost 0 bases, and 7 bases lay in between. Germline-derived CDR1 and CDR2 are LGHNA and YSLEER. CDR3 nucleotides: TGCGCCAGCAGCCAAGAAACTTCTAGCACAGATACGCAGTATTTT. Translated: CASSQETSSTDTQYF.

This clone was observed once. The chain joins TRBV29-1 to TRBJ2-1; 8 positions agree with TRBD2. Germline V gene sequence: CDR1 SQVTM, CDR2 ANQGSEA. The CDR3 totals 14 residues. V shed 4 bases and J 0 bases; nucleotides not matched to a gene: 2. CDR3 in DNA: TGCAGCGTTGCGGGGGGGAGCTCCTACAATGAGCAGTTCTTC. Residues: CSVAGGSSYNEQFF.

The J gene is TRBJ1-2, the V gene TRBV18; D is uncertain. Trimming cost V 3 bases and J 4 bases, with 9 bases left between them. From germline, CDR1 is KGHSH and CDR2 LQKENI. The CDR3 has 13 residues. DNA for the CDR3: TGTGCCAGCTCACCGGAGGACTCCTATGGCTACACCTTC. This translates into CASSPEDSYGYTF.

The chain carries TRBV5-1 and TRBJ1-5; D is possibly TRBD1 (5 bases). CDR3 size: 13 residues. Germline V gene sequence: CDR1 SGHRS, CDR2 YFSETQ. Trimming stripped 4 bases from V and 1 base from J, with 6 bases between. CDR3 sequence: CASSPGSNQPQHF. The CDR3 region has the DNA TGCGCCAGCAGCCCAGGGAGCAATCAGCCCCAGCATTTT.

The rearrangement links TRBV7-6 to TRBJ2-5; a possible D gene is TRBD2 (5 bases). CDR3 size: 12 residues. Trimming took off 5 bases at V and 5 bases at J, with 9 bases between the two ends. CDR1 SGHVS and CDR2 FNYEAQ come from the germline V gene. The CDR3 protein is CASSPRGETQYF. The CDR3 coding sequence is TGTGCCAGCAGCCCACGAGGGGAGACCCAGTACTTC.

DNA of the CDR3: TGTGCCAGCAGCTTAGCTAGCGGGGTATACAATGAGCAGTTCTTC. Translating it yields CASSLASGVYNEQFF. The J gene is TRBJ2-1, the V gene TRBV7-9; 8 bases match TRBD2. Germline CDR1 and CDR2: SEHNR and FQNEAQ (reference sequence). This CDR3 has 15 residues. J was trimmed by 4 bases and V by 0 bases; bases with no gene match: 2.

J is TRBJ1-6 and V is TRBV7-9; 10 bases match TRBD1. The ends lost 5 bases at V and 8 bases at J; junction bases unmatched: 6. The CDR3 covers 15 residues. Germline CDR1 is SEHNR and CDR2 is FQNEAQ (reference sequence). The CDR3 nucleotides are TGTGCCAGCAGCATGACAGGGGGCGCGGATTCACCCCTCCACTTT. Translated: CASSMTGGADSPLHF.

This clone occurred a few times. J is TRBJ2-5 and V is TRBV2; 7 positions match TRBD2. Trimming took 4 bases from V and 1 from J; bases not matched to a gene: 3. Germline CDR1 and CDR2: SNHLY and FYNNEI. The CDR3 totals 14 residues. The CDR3 region is CASSGLARQETQYF. The CDR3 DNA reads TGTGCCAGCAGTGGACTAGCTCGCCAAGAGACCCAGTACTTC.

The chain carries TRBV9 and TRBJ1-2; D gene unclear. Trimming cost V 3 bases and J 4 bases, with 13 bases left between them. This CDR3 has 14 amino acids. Per germline, CDR1 SGDLS and CDR2 YYNGEE. The CDR3 DNA follows: TGTGCCAGCAGCGGTTTCCCCGTCAGCTATGGCTACACCTTC. This codes for CASSGFPVSYGYTF. The full variable domain, rest sourced from reference TRBV9 and TRBJ1-2, is DSGVTQTPKHLITATGQRVTLRCSPRSGDLSVYWYQQSLDQGLQFLIQYYNGEERAKGNILERFSAQQFPDLHSELNLSSLELGDSALYFCASSGFPVSYGYTFGSGTRLTVV.

The rearrangement uses TRBV19 and TRBJ1-2; D unresolved. The CDR3 has 14 residues. V gave up 3 bases and J gave up 4 bases, with 12 bases separating them. Germline CDR1 reads LNHDA; CDR2 reads SQIVND (reference sequence). CDR3 in DNA: TGTGCCAGTAGTATCGTTGCGGATATCTATGGCTACACCTTC. It specifies CASSIVADIYGYTF.

V gene TRBV5-6 combines with J gene TRBJ1-1, with 8 bases lining up with TRBD1. Germline V CDR1 and CDR2: SGHDT, YYEEEE. V was clipped by 6 bases and J by 4 bases; unmatched bases: 5. The CDR3 loop spans 13 amino acids. Here the CDR3 reads CASNRQGTTEAFF. In DNA form, the CDR3 reads TGTGCCAGCAACAGACAGGGGACCACTGAAGCTTTCTTT.

The table lists this clone with a few counts. The chain employs TRBV27 and TRBJ1-1; perhaps TRBD1 as D (6 bases). Trimming shortened V by 8 bases and J by 4 bases, and 14 bases separated the two germline ends. The CDR3 spans 13 residues. Looked up from germline, CDR1 is MNHEY and CDR2 is SMNVEV (reference sequence). The CDR3 nucleotides read TGTGCCAGCGGCTGGGGGGGGCCCACTGAAGCTTTCTTT. As protein: CASGWGGPTEAFF.

This chain links TRBV7-8 with TRBJ1-2; D gene ambiguous. There are 13 residues in the CDR3. CDR1 and CDR2 (germline): SGHVS, FQNEAQ. V was pared by 1 base and J by 7 bases, with 10 bases between. The CDR3 is CASSLVTESGYTF. CDR3 DNA: TGTGCCAGCAGCTTAGTAACAGAGTCTGGCTACACCTTC.

This chain uses TRBV29-1 with TRBJ1-1; a weak D match, TRBD1 (6 bases). The CDR3 spans 14 residues. Per germline, CDR1 SQVTM and CDR2 ANQGSEA. The V end was cut by 0 bases, the J end by 4 bases, with 12 bases between. CDR3 DNA sequence: TGCAGCGTTGAAGATGGAGGGGGGGGCACTGAAGCTTTCTTT. This translates into CSVEDGGGGTEAFF.

The chain recombines TRBV9 with TRBJ2-3; 7 nucleotides align to TRBD1. Per germline, CDR1 SGDLS and CDR2 YYNGEE. This CDR3 has 13 residues. Trimming at V came to 3 bases and at J to 8 bases, leaving 6 bases not matched to a gene. CDR3 protein: CASSARQGVTQYF. CDR3 DNA: TGTGCCAGCAGCGCAAGACAGGGAGTTACGCAGTATTTT.

The rearrangement uses TRBV6-5 and TRBJ1-1; a weak D match, TRBD1 (5 bases). This CDR3 has 15 residues. V gave up 2 bases and J gave up 2 bases, with 12 bases separating them. Germline V lookup: CDR1 MNHEY, CDR2 SVGAGI. CDR3 sequence: CASSYRRRGNTEAFF. The CDR3 region has the DNA TGTGCCAGCAGTTACCGTCGTAGGGGAAACACTGAAGCTTTCTTT.

The chain recombines TRBV9 with TRBJ2-6; TRBD1 is a possible D gene (5 bases). The CDR3 has 14 amino acids. The V gene lost 4 bases and the J gene lost 7 bases, with 12 bases spanning the gap. The germline V gene encodes CDR1 SGDLS and CDR2 YYNGEE. DNA for the CDR3: TGTGCCAGCAGCCTTCAGGGTAGCGCCAACGTCCTGACTTTC. Protein sequence: CASSLQGSANVLTF.

The gene calls are TRBV9 and TRBJ1-3; no clear D. Trimming pared 4 bases from V and 2 bases from J, leaving 10 bases between. Germline assignment: CDR1 SGDLS and CDR2 YYNGEE. The CDR3 loop spans 14 amino acids. The CDR3 sequence is CASSPSRAGNTIYF. DNA for the CDR3: TGTGCCAGCAGCCCCTCGCGGGCTGGAAACACCATATATTTT.

This clone turned up a few times. This rearrangement joins TRBV7-9 to TRBJ1-2; 7 positions agree with TRBD1. The CDR3 length is 17 residues. Germline V gene sequence: CDR1 SEHNR, CDR2 FQNEAQ (reference sequence). Germline trimming cut 4 bases from V and 1 base from J; bases unmatched to any gene: 12. The CDR3 is CASSSTGNGVFNYGYTF. CDR3 DNA: TGTGCCAGCAGCTCGACAGGGAATGGGGTTTTTAACTATGGCTACACCTTC.

The chain is built from TRBV11-2 and TRBJ1-1; D remains ambiguous. From germline, CDR1 is SGHAT and CDR2 FQNNGV. The CDR3 contains 14 residues. V was clipped by 0 bases and J by 7 bases, with 12 bases between them. The CDR3 DNA follows: TGTGCCAGCAGCTTAGATCCCGGGGTACTTGAAGCTTTCTTT. Translated, it gives CASSLDPGVLEAFF.

The chain is built from TRBV7-3 and TRBJ2-1, with TRBD2 matching over 14 bases. The CDR3 totals 19 residues. Per the germline V gene, CDR1 is SGHTA and CDR2 is FQGTGA. V dropped 2 bases and J dropped 4; count of bases not matched to a gene: 10. CDR3: CASSLRTSGGPGIYNEQFF. The CDR3 DNA follows: TGTGCCAGCAGCTTACGGACTAGCGGGGGGCCGGGAATTTACAATGAGCAGTTCTTC.

The rearrangement links TRBV5-4 to TRBJ1-2; TRBD1 matches at 8 bases. Unmatched junction bases numbered 2, after V lost 0 bases and J lost 4 bases. Germline lookup yields CDR1 SGHNT and CDR2 YYREEE (reference sequence). The length of the CDR3 is 14 residues. The CDR3 loop is CASSLGDRTYGYTF. The CDR3, as DNA: TGTGCCAGCAGCTTGGGGGACAGGACCTATGGCTACACCTTC.

The CDR3 DNA reads TGTGCCAGCAGTTCCAACCTTCGCAGGTCCAATCAGCCCCAGCATTTT. Amino acid sequence: CASSSNLRRSNQPQHF. This sequence joins TRBV27 and TRBJ1-5; D is unresolved. V shed 4 bases and J shed 3 bases, with 16 bases lying between them. The CDR3 extends over 16 amino acids. CDR1 is MNHEY, CDR2 SMNVEV, per germline (reference sequence).

The V and J genes are TRBV7-8 and TRBJ1-6; TRBD1 agrees at 8 bases. The CDR3 extends over 14 amino acids. Germline V gives CDR1 SGHVS, CDR2 FQNEAQ. V dropped 4 bases and J dropped 10; count of bases not matched to a gene: 6. The CDR3 DNA sequence: TGTGCCAGCAGCTCCACAGGGGGTGCCTCACCCCTCCACTTT. Translating gives CASSSTGGASPLHF. Complete variable domain (other parts from reference TRBV7-8 and TRBJ1-6): GAGVSQSPRYKVAKRGQDVALRCDPISGHVSLFWYQQALGQGPEFLTYFQNEAQLDKSGLPSDRFFAERPEGSVSTLKIQRTQQEDSAVYLCASSSTGGASPLHFGNGTRLTVT.